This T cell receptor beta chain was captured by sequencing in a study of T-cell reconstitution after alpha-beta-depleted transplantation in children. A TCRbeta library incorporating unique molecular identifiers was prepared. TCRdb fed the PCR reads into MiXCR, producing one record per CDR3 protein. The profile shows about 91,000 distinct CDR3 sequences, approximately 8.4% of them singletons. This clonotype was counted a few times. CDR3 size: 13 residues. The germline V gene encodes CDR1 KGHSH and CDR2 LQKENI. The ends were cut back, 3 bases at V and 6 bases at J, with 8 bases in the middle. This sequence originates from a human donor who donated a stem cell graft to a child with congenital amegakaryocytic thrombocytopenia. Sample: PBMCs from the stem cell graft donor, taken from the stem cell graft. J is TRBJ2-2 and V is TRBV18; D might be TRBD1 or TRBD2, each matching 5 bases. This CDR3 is CASSPRDPGELFF. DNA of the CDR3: TGTGCCAGCTCACCGAGGGACCCCGGGGAGCTGTTTTTT.